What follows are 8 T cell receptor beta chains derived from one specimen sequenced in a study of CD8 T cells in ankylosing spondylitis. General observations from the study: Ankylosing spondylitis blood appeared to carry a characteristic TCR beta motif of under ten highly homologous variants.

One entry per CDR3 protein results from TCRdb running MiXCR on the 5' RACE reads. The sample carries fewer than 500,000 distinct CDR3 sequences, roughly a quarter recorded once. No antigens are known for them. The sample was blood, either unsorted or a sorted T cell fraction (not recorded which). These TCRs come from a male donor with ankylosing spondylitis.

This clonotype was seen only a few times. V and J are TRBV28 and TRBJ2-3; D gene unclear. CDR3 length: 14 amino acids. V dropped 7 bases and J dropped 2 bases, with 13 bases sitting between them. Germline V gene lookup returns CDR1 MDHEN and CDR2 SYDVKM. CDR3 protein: CASTKRRNTDTQYF. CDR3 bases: TGTGCCAGCACCAAGCGACGGAACACAGATACGCAGTATTTT.

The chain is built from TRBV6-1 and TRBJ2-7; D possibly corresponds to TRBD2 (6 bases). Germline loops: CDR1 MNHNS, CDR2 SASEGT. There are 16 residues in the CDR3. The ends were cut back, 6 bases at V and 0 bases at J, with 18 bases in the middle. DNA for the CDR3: TGTGCCAGCAGAGACCCCCGGGGGTATAACTCCTACGAGCAGTACTTC. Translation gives CASRDPRGYNSYEQYF.

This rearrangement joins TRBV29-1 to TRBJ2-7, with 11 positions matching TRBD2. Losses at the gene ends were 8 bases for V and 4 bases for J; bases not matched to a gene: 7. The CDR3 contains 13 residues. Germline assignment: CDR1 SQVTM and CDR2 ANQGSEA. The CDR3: CSITTSGSYEQYF. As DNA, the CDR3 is TGCAGCATAACTACTAGCGGGAGTTACGAGCAGTACTTC.

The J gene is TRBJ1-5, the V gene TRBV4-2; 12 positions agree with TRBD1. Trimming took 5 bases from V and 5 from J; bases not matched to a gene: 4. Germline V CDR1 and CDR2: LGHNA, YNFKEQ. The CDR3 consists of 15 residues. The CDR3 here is CASSVGTGGDQPQHF. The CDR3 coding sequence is TGTGCCAGCAGCGTGGGGACAGGGGGCGATCAGCCCCAGCATTTT.

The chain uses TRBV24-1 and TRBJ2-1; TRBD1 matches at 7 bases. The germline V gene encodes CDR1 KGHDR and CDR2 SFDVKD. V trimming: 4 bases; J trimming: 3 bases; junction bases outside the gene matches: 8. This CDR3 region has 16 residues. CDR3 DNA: TGTGCCACCAGTGAGAGGGGACAGCGCTACTACAATGAGCAGTTCTTC. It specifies CATSERGQRYYNEQFF.

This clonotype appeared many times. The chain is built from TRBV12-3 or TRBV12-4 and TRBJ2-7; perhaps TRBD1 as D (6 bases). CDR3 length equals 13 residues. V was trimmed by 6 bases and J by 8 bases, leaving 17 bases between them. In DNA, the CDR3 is TGTGCCAGCAGCGTCGAACAGGGAGCCCAGCAGTACGTC. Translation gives CASSVEQGAQQYV.

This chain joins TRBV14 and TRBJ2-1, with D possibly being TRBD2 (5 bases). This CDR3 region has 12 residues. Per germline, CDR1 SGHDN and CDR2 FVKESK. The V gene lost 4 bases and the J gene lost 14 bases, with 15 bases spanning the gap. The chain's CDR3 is CASSLRGEAEFF. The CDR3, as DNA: TGTGCCAGCAGCCTTCGTGGAGAAGCGGAGTTCTTC. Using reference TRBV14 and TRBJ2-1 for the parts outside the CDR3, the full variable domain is EAGVTQFPSHSVIEKGQTVTLRCDPISGHDNLYWYRRVMGKEIKFLLHFVKESKQDESGMPNNRFLAERTGGTYSTLKVQPAELEDSGVYFCASSLRGEAEFFGPGTRLTVL.

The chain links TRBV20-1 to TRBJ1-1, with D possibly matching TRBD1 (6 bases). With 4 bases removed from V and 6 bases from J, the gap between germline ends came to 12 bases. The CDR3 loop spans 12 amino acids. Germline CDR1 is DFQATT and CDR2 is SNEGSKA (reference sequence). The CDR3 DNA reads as TGCAGTGCTAACAGGGTCCCATCTGAAGCTTTCTTT. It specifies CSANRVPSEAFF.